This T cell receptor beta chain is from a study of cytomegalovirus exposure and HLA in healthy donors (dated by TCRdb to about 2017). Turning to the overall study: An earlier analysis of roughly 610 of the donors reported around 280 Gb of sequence data and 117 million unique TCR beta sequences obtained from about 180 million T cells. Both class I and class II loci were covered by HLA typing, at four-digit resolution. To study patterns of TCR occurrence, a later analysis re-analyzed previously published TCR beta repertoires from several hundred donors and added high-resolution HLA genotyping. The genetic ancestry cluster associated with self-reported Caucasian donors included approximately 85% of the approximately 430 genotyped donors. The study combined high-throughput TCR immunosequencing, statistical association of individual TCRs with disease status, and machine learning to predict cytomegalovirus infection status. The later analysis used no new phenotypic data to find candidate immune exposures, relying instead on TCR beta sequences and their occurrence across donors. In a later genetic analysis, genome-wide SNP genotypes for about 55% of the roughly 700 donors were used, and that subset was treated as a discovery cohort. On average, over 200,000 unique TCR beta nucleotide sequences were sequenced per donor among more than 350 genotyped donors of the cohort, with roughly 18% of those sequences being non-productive. Using immunosequencing, the study profiled T cell repertoires from fewer than 850 subjects and related those repertoires to cytomegalovirus serostatus. Four or five DR-DQ haplotypes were handled as single units for association and clustering because linkage in the cohort was strong. Along with the approximately 670-subject first cohort, a separate validation cohort of over a hundred different subjects was used. Typing coverage differed by locus: A, B, C, DRB1 and DQB1 were typed in roughly 620-630 donors, DQA1 in approximately 520, DPA1 in nearly 610, and DPB1 in 400 to 490. Donor age, sex, ethnicity and CMV serostatus were compiled together with the repertoire data. The study aimed to test whether signatures of past pathogen exposure could be identified by cataloging public T cell receptors. An early release that covered some 630 HLA-typed donors contained around 300 gigabases of sequencing data and about 93 million unique TCR sequences. Every repertoire in the discovery cohort had been generated on one and the same sequencing platform. In an earlier analysis of 587 of the donors, high-throughput TCR beta sequencing was used to judge whether each TCR beta V gene segment behaved as functional or pseudogenic. Overall study outcomes, separate from this receptor: Immune exposure information for the cohort was limited to CMV serostatus. Most TCR sequences were observed very rarely across donors, whereas some public TCRs were present in many individuals. The classifier was reported to diagnose cytomegalovirus status with high specificity and sensitivity in both the original cohort and the validation cohort. In vitro tests confirmed that a few of the cytomegalovirus-associated TCR beta chains recognize cytomegalovirus antigens. A total of 150 to 200 TCR beta chains were listed by the study as associated with cytomegalovirus. Specific HLA alleles were associated with about 17,000 TCR beta sequences at a false discovery rate of 0.05 in a later analysis. A further reported finding was that TCR beta sequences accurately predicted the HLA-A and HLA-B alleles for most subjects in the first cohort. In a later genetic analysis, fewer N-insertions in productive TCRs were reported among donors in an Asian-associated ancestry cluster than the roughly 700-donor mean. Presence/absence analyses assumed roughly uniform sequencing depth across donors, an assumption that may not hold. According to a later analysis, parvovirus B19, influenza, CMV and Epstein-Barr virus appeared linked to several top co-occurrence clusters. A later analysis found that most CMV-associated TCR beta chains appeared HLA-restricted, with HLA associations seemingly driven largely by CMV exposure. The authors suggested that the approach could potentially be generalized to other disease states and immunological phenotypes. Because counts were too low, seventeen rarely observed V segments, including chromosome 9 orphons, were excluded from the earlier analysis of about 500 of the donors. A later analysis found that TCR association rates varied across HLA loci, with DRB1 alleles showing the most associated TCRs and HLA-C alleles the fewest. This cohort had only TCR beta chains sequenced, and the lack of alpha or paired-chain data limited which features could be detected. An earlier analysis of approximately 500 of the donors showed that most TCR beta V segments appeared in productive rearrangements either about 87% or about 30% of the time, which broadly matched IMGT annotations. An association between a missense DCLRE1C variant and V-gene and J-gene trimming of TCR beta chains was found in a later genetic analysis and replicated in an independent cohort. A later analysis found that HLA-associated TCR beta chains were more clonally expanded and had lower generation probabilities than equally common non-associated chains. When HLA alleles, especially DR and DQ, strongly co-occurred, TCR associations were difficult to assign to individual alleles. Correlated functional status among segregating V segments might be attributable to linkage disequilibrium, but an unknown experimental factor could not be ruled out. A cluster of highly shared sequence variants was judged likely to represent a technical artifact of the sequencing pipeline. Because HLA typing was missing for some donors at each locus, association tests included only the typed subset. The 87-base-pair reads could not distinguish some IMGT-functional V segments, including TRBV6-2 and TRBV6-3, so those segments were excluded.

Library construction relied on the immunoSEQ multiplex PCR assay. For the multiplex PCR, a mixture combining 60 forward primers for TCR Vbeta segments and 13 reverse primers for TCR Jbeta segments was used. The CDR3 region of rearranged TCR beta genes was amplified from genomic DNA with a multiplex PCR assay. Amplified TCR beta libraries were sequenced as 87-base-pair reads on the Illumina HiSeq System. In the paper's pipeline: A later analysis counted about 76 million unique TCR beta chains across the 650 to 800 repertoires, and around 9.9 million of these chains were shared by at least two donors. A nearest-neighbor algorithm error-corrected the raw reads and collapsed the reads into unique sequences, merging closely related sequences to remove PCR and sequencing errors. To assign V, D and J gene segments, CDR3 sequences were aligned to IMGT reference sequences. For a sequence to be retained, a match of at least six nucleotides was required to both a V gene segment and a J gene segment. Rearrangements were called productive when the CDR3 lacked stop codons and stayed in frame with V and J; all others were non-productive. Following IMGT convention, CDR3 was defined as the stretch from the second conserved V-encoded cysteine to the conserved J-encoded phenylalanine. The earlier analysis of about 590 of the donors excluded sequences that lacked an unambiguous match to a single V gene segment. An earlier analysis of fewer than 750 of the donors called V segments functional above 56.7% productive rearrangements and segregating when the between-donor standard deviation exceeded 5%. A statistical classification framework was built for diagnosing cytomegalovirus status from the catalog of TCR beta chain sequences. In a later analysis, TCR nucleotide sequences were compared against IMGT/GENE-DB human TR gene sequences so that V and J genes could be assigned. In a later analysis, CDR3 sequences and most-parsimonious VDJ recombination scenarios were assigned using the TCRdist pipeline. A later analysis defined each TCR beta chain by its CDR3 amino acid sequence plus V-gene family, and excluded reads lacking a unique V-gene family. To address suspected cross-contamination and a sequencing artifact, a later analysis removed roughly 580 highly shared, low-generation-probability nucleotide sequences. In a later analysis, a clonal expansion index for each public chain was calculated from normalized within-repertoire ranks of inferred template counts. In a later analysis, generation probabilities were computed using a VDJ recombination model fitted to out-of-frame rearrangements, and the results were checked against IGoR. Hypergeometric tests were used in a later analysis to score TCR-TCR, TCR-HLA and TCR-CMV co-occurrence, with a repertoire-size bias correction applied to the TCR pairs. To estimate false discovery rates, a later analysis permuted the HLA or CMV assignments 20 times. A later analysis grouped co-occurring TCRs with DBSCAN, adding TCRdist sequence similarity when clustering within HLA-allele-positive subsets. Repertoires with fewer than 30,000 or more than 120,000 public chains were left out of co-occurrence clustering, as were about five repertoires with anomalous nucleotide sharing. TCRdb retrieved this table from immuneACCESS and kept in-frame rearrangements only. Not all clones are present; in checked studies, unresolved V genes account for under half, and no reason is known for the remainder. V, J and clone size are taken as reported in that table, and D and trimming were inferred from the DNA itself. Counted in this sample were fewer than 200,000 clones; over 60% of them appeared once. 0.65% to 0.95% of the sample rests with the top ten.

The cohort was made up of approximately 670 healthy bone marrow donors. All cohort members were sampled while nominally healthy, although unrecorded immune exposures were likely present. The donor tested CMV seronegative and was one of the 352 seronegative cohort members. A peripheral blood sample was provided by each donor, and peripheral blood mononuclear cells were used for TCR beta sequencing. Genomic DNA extraction from the blood cell samples was performed with the Qiagen DNeasy Blood Extraction Kit. The CDR3 holds 16 amino acids from the cysteine to the phenylalanine. Left in the record is the CDR3 DNA by itself, 48 bases read in frame from the first base. As encoded in the germline V gene (reference sequence), CDR1 is LNHDA while CDR2 is SQIVND. Clipping removes 9 bases from V and 4 bases from J, with 9 as the unmatched junction base count. On this clone: Its cognate antigen has yet to be identified. Per-base quality was not reported, and no clone a single base away is much larger than it.

This sequence was found in a female donor in good health and CMV-seronegative. Sequenced sample: PBMCs. The chain is made from TRBV19 and TRBJ1-6; 10 central bases correspond to TRBD1. CDR3 region: CASQTGTGVYNSPLHF. The DNA sequence follows: TGTGCCAGCCAAACCGGGACAGGGGTTTATAATTCACCCCTCCACTTT.